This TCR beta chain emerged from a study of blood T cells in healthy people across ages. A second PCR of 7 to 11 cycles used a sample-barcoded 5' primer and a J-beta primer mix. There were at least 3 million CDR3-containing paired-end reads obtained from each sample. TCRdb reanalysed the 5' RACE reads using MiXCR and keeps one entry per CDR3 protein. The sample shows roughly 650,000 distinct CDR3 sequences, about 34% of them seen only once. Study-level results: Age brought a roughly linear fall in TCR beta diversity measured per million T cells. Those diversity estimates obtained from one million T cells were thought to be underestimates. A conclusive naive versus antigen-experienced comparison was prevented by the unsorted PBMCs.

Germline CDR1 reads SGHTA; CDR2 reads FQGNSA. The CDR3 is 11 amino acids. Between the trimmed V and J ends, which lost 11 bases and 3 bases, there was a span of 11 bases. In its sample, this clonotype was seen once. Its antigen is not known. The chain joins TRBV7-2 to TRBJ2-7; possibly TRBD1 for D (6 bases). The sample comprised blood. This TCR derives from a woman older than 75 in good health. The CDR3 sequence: CAASDSYEQYF. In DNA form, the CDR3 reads TGTGCCGCCTCGGACAGCTACGAGCAGTACTTC.